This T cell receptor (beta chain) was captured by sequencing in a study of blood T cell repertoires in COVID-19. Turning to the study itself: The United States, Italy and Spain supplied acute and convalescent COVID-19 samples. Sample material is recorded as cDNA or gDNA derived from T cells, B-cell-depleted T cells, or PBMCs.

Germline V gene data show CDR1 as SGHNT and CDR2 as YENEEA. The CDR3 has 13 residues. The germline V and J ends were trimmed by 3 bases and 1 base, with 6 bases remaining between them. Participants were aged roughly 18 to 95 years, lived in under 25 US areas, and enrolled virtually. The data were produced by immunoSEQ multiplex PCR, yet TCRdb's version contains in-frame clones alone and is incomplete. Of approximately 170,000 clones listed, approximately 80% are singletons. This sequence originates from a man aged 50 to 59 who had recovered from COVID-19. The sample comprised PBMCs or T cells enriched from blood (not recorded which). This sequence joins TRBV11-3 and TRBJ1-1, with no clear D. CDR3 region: CASSFDSNTEAFF. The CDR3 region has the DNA TGTGCCAGCAGCTTCGACTCGAACACTGAAGCTTTCTTT.